This T cell receptor (beta chain) stems from a study of early stage breast cancer tumors. This clone has a handful of counts. V lost 7 bases and J lost 5; bases outside the gene matches: 7. The CDR3 runs to 15 residues. Germline CDR1 reads SNHLY; CDR2 reads FYNNEI. TCRdb's table, derived via immunoSEQ multiplex PCR, lists solely in-frame clones and lacks some. The sample lists some 11,000 clones; about 80% were seen once. The V call is TRBV2, the J call TRBJ1-6; 8 nucleotides line up with TRBD1. Sequences were obtained from breast tumor tissue. The TCR comes from a person between 65 and 79 years old with breast cancer. CDR3 nucleotide sequence: TGTGCCAGCACTGGACAGGGTGGGGATAATTCACCCCTCCACTTT. Encoded protein: CASTGQGGDNSPLHF.